This TCR beta chain was identified during a study of blood T cells in healthy people across ages. Whole-study findings and limits: Older individuals had lower TCR beta diversity per million T cells (the decline was roughly linear).

A second about 7 to 11 cycle PCR used barcoded and J-beta primers. MiXCR, applied by TCRdb to the 5' RACE reads, yields one record per CDR3 protein. Here the sample spans around 1,100,000 distinct CDR3 sequences, 35% to 40% being singletons. With 0 bases removed from V and 5 bases from J, the gap between germline ends came to 8 bases. The CDR3 consists of 13 residues. Germline V gives CDR1 LGHNA, CDR2 YSLEER. A word on this clonotype: Its specificity is unknown.

The donors, healthy Caucasians from Russia, were aged roughly 6 to 90. Sequenced: blood. The receptor was derived from a man between 18 and 29 years old in good health. This chain connects TRBV4-3 to TRBJ2-7; D gene unclear. The CDR3 region is CASSQEIGNEQYF. The CDR3 DNA follows: TGCGCCAGCAGCCAAGAGATAGGGAACGAGCAGTACTTC.